The 14 T cell receptor beta chains below come from one sample, sequenced in a study of early T cells in non-severe SARS-CoV-2 infection. Via MiXCR, TCRdb re-called the 5' RACE reads, giving one row per CDR3 protein. This sample has approximately 50,000 distinct CDR3 sequences, with 8.2% found just once. Material for sequencing was whole blood. Every receptor here comes from an adult who was a healthcare worker with PCR-confirmed SARS-CoV-2 infection or an uninfected control (not recorded which).

This clonotype appeared many times. V gene TRBV12-3 or TRBV12-4 combines with J gene TRBJ2-2, with 7 positions matching TRBD2. V was clipped by 5 bases and J by 3 bases; unmatched bases: 6. The CDR3 loop spans 15 amino acids. CDR3 region: CASSPGGLDTGELFF. CDR3 sequence (DNA): TGTGCCAGCAGTCCGGGGGGACTGGACACCGGGGAGCTGTTTTTT.

This clonotype was counted between two and nine times. The J gene is TRBJ2-5, the V gene TRBV16, with D uncertain. The V end lost 2 bases, the J end lost 5 bases, and 3 bases lay between the germline ends. This CDR3 is 11 amino acids long. Germline CDR1 is KGHSY and CDR2 is FQNENV. The DNA for the CDR3 is TGTGCCAGCAGCCAAGACGAGACCCAGTACTTC. It specifies CASSQDETQYF.

In regard to this clonotype: A much larger clone is a single base away; this may be a read error. The chain carries TRBV7-2 and TRBJ2-7; the D call may be TRBD1 or TRBD2 (5 bases each). V was pared by 4 bases and J by 2 bases, with 18 bases between. CDR3 size: 16 residues. Germline V gene sequence: CDR1 SGHTA, CDR2 FQGNSA. The CDR3 DNA sequence: TGTGCCAGCAGCTCCCAGGGCTGCGGGTACGCCTACGAGCAGTACTTC. Protein: CASSSQGCGYAYEQYF.

This clonotype was observed at least ten times. The CDR3 protein is CAISEGQVEQYF. The CDR3 coding sequence is TGTGCCATCAGTGAGGGACAGGTCGAGCAGTACTTC. The chain uses TRBV10-3 and TRBJ2-7; 7 bases fit TRBD1. The V gene end was trimmed by 2 bases and the J gene end by 6 bases; junction bases not matched to a gene: 1. The CDR3 runs to 12 residues. The germline CDR1 and CDR2 sequences are ENHRY and SYGVKD.

This clonotype was observed a handful of times. DNA for the CDR3: TGTGCCAGTAGAGACGAGGGAACATATGGCTACACCTTC. Translated, it gives CASRDEGTYGYTF. V and J are TRBV19 and TRBJ1-2; no definite D call. Germline V CDR1 and CDR2: LNHDA, SQIVND (reference sequence). V shed 6 bases and J shed 5 bases, with 13 bases lying between them. This CDR3 is 13 amino acids long.

The chain couples TRBV11-2 to TRBJ2-4; D unclear. V was cut by 6 bases and J by 5 bases, with 8 bases left in between. Germline CDR1 is SGHAT and CDR2 is FQNNGV. The CDR3 has 12 residues. CDR3 bases: TGTGCCAGCAGTTTAACGGAAAACATTCAGTACTTC. This translates into CASSLTENIQYF.

This chain uses TRBV28 with TRBJ1-4, with D perhaps matching TRBD1 (5 bases). The CDR3 is 14 residues long. Deletions cut 7 bases from V and 6 bases from J, with 15 bases between. The germline CDR1 and CDR2 sequences are MDHEN and SYDVKM. The DNA for the CDR3 is TGTGCCAGCACCCCCGGGACCAGGGATGAAAAACTGTTTTTT. It specifies CASTPGTRDEKLFF.

The rearrangement links TRBV2 to TRBJ2-3, with TRBD2 matching over 7 bases. From germline, CDR1 is SNHLY and CDR2 FYNNEI. The CDR3 contains 17 residues. V gave up 4 bases and J gave up 3 bases; unmatched junction bases: 13. The CDR3 is CASSVQRDSGVTDTQYF. In DNA, the CDR3 is TGTGCCAGCAGTGTACAGCGGGATAGCGGTGTTACAGATACGCAGTATTTT.

This clonotype has only a few counts. This chain joins TRBV6-6 and TRBJ1-3; no clear D gene. Germline-derived CDR1 and CDR2 are MNHNY and SVGAGI (reference sequence). This CDR3 is built from 16 residues. Trimming pared 0 bases from V and 0 bases from J, leaving 9 bases between. In DNA, the CDR3 is TGTGCCAGCAGTTACTCTTACGGGCGCTCTGGAAACACCATATATTTT. Translated, it gives CASSYSYGRSGNTIYF.

The V call is TRBV4-1, the J call TRBJ2-1; D call uncertain. This CDR3 region has 13 residues. With 2 bases removed from V and 13 bases from J, the gap between germline ends came to 15 bases. Germline lookup yields CDR1 MGHRA and CDR2 YSYEKL. CDR3 amino acids: CASSQSMVGFQFF. The DNA for the CDR3 is TGCGCCAGCAGCCAATCTATGGTGGGGTTTCAGTTCTTC.

V is TRBV7-2 and J is TRBJ1-2; D gene unclear. This CDR3 has 11 amino acids. Germline V CDR1 and CDR2: SGHTA, FQGNSA. V lost 3 bases to trimming and J lost 3 bases, with 2 bases between them. CDR3 bases: TGTGCCAGCAGCTTCCACTATGGCTACACCTTC. Translated, it gives CASSFHYGYTF.

In this sample, this clonotype turned up a few times. The CDR3 nucleotides are TGTGCCAGCAGCTTACGGGATACGCAGTATTTT. This translates into CASSLRDTQYF. The V and J genes are TRBV5-6 and TRBJ2-3, with D hard to call. Between the trimmed V and J ends, which lost 2 bases and 6 bases, there was a span of 4 bases. The CDR3 has 11 residues. In germline, CDR1 is SGHDT, CDR2 YYEEEE.

The chain has TRBV7-8 and TRBJ1-1; unclear D gene. This CDR3 is 13 amino acids long. Germline lookup yields CDR1 SGHVS and CDR2 FQNEAQ. The V end was cut by 5 bases, the J end by 4 bases, with 11 bases between. This CDR3 is CASSTTPGTEAFF. The CDR3 DNA is TGTGCCAGCAGCACCACCCCGGGCACTGAAGCTTTCTTT.

This clonotype was seen many times. J is TRBJ1-6 and V is TRBV4-2; D call uncertain. Germline loops: CDR1 LGHNA, CDR2 YNFKEQ. Trimming took 4 bases from V and 5 from J, leaving 9 bases between them. This CDR3 comprises 14 residues. Here the CDR3 reads CASSRSVDNSPLHF. CDR3 bases: TGTGCCAGCAGCCGCTCCGTCGATAATTCACCCCTCCACTTT.